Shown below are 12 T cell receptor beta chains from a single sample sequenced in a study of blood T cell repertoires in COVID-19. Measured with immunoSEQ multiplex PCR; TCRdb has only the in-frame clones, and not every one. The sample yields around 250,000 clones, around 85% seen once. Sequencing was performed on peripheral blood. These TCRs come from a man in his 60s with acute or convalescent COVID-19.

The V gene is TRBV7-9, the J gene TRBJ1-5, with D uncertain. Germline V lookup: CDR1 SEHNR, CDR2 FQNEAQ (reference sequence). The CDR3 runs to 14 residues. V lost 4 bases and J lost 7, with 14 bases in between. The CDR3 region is CASSYGGSVQPQHF. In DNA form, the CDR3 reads TGTGCCAGCAGCTACGGTGGGAGTGTACAGCCCCAGCATTTT.

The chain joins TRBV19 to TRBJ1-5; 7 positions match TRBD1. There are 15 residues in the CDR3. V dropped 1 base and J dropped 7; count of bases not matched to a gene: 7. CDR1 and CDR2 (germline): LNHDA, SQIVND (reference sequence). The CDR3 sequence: CASSIVRQGGQPQHF. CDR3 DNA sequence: TGTGCCAGTAGTATAGTTCGACAGGGAGGCCAGCCCCAGCATTTT.

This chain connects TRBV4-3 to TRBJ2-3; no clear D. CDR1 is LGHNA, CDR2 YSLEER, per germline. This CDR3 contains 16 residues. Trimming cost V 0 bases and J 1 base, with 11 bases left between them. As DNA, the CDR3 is TGCGCCAGCAGCCAAGAATGGAGAGCTGGCACAGATACGCAGTATTTT. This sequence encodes CASSQEWRAGTDTQYF.

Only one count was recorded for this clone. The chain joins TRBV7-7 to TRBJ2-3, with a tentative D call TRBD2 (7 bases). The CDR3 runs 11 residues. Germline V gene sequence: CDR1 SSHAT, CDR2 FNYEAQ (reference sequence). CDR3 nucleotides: TGTGTCCACGAGGGGGGGGATACGCAGTATTTT. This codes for CVHEGGDTQYF.

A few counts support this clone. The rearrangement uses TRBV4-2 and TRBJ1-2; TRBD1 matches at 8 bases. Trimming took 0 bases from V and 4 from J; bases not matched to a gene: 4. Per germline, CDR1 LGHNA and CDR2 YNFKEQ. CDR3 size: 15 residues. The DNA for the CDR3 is TGTGCCAGCAGCCAAGATGGGACAGGTATCTATGGCTACACCTTC. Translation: CASSQDGTGIYGYTF.

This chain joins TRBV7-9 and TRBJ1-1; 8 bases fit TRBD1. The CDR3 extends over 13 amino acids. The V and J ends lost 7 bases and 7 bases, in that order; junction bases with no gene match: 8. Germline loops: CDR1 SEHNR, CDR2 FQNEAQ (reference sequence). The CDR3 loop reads CASKSQGANEAFF. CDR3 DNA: TGTGCCAGCAAATCTCAGGGGGCAAATGAAGCTTTCTTT. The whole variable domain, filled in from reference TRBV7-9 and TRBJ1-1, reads DTGVSQNPRHKITKRGQNVTFRCDPISEHNRLYWYRQTLGQGPEFLTYFQNEAQLEKSRLLSDRFSAERPKGSFSTLEIQRTEQGDSAMYLCASKSQGANEAFFGQGTRLTVV.

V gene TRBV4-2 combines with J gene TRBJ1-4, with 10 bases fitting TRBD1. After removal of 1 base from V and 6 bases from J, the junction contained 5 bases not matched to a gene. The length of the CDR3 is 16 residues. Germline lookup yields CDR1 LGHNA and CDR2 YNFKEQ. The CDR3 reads CASSQGVGQGDEKLFF. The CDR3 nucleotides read TGTGCCAGCAGCCAAGGGGTAGGACAGGGGGATGAAAAACTGTTTTTT.

CDR3: CASSGRGPNTEAFF. Written as DNA, the CDR3 is TGTGCCAGCAGCGGCCGAGGGCCGAACACTGAAGCTTTCTTT. This chain joins TRBV7-9 and TRBJ1-1; D gene ambiguous. V gave up 5 bases and J gave up 1 base, with 11 bases separating them. Germline V gives CDR1 SEHNR, CDR2 FQNEAQ (reference sequence). The CDR3 covers 14 residues. The full variable domain, with the rest looked up from reference TRBV7-9 and TRBJ1-1, is DTGVSQNPRHKITKRGQNVTFRCDPISEHNRLYWYRQTLGQGPEFLTYFQNEAQLEKSRLLSDRFSAERPKGSFSTLEIQRTEQGDSAMYLCASSGRGPNTEAFFGQGTRLTVV.

CDR3 coding DNA: TGTGCCAGCAGCTCCTATGGGGAGGTGATAGCGGCTCTCTGCTCCTACGAGCAGTACTTC. Protein product: CASSSYGEVIAALCSYEQYF. The J gene is TRBJ2-7, the V gene TRBV21-1; the table calls TRBD2, which could not be checked here. TRBV21-1 is listed as a pseudogene. The CDR3 runs to 20 residues.

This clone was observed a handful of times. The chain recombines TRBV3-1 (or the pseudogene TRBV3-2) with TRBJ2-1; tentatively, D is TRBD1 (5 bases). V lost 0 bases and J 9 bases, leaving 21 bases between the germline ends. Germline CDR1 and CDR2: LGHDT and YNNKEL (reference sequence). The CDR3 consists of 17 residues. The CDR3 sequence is CASSQDGVGRQGGEQFF. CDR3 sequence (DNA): TGTGCCAGCAGCCAAGATGGAGTAGGCCGGCAGGGCGGTGAGCAGTTCTTC.

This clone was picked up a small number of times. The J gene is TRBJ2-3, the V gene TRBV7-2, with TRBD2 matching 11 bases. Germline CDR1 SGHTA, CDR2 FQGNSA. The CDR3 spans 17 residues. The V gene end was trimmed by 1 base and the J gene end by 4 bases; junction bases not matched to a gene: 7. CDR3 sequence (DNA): TGTGCCAGCAGCTTAGTCCCACTAGCGGGAGTAGCAGATACGCAGTATTTT. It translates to CASSLVPLAGVADTQYF. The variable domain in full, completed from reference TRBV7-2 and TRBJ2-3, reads GAGVSQSPSNKVTEKGKDVELRCDPISGHTALYWYRQSLGQGLEFLIYFQGNSAPDKSGLPSDRFSAERTGGSVSTLTIQRTQQEDSAVYLCASSLVPLAGVADTQYFGPGTRLTVL.

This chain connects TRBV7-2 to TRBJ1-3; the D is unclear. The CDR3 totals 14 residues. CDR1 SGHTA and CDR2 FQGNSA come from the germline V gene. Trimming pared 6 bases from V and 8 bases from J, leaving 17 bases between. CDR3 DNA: TGTGCCAGCAGGAGTGCGGCCAGAGTGGACACCATATATTTT. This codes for CASRSAARVDTIYF.